Each of the 20 T cell receptor beta chains below was sequenced from the same sample in a study of blood T cell repertoires in COVID-19. The assay was immunoSEQ multiplex PCR, and TCRdb's table has in-frame clones only and misses some. The sample has 65,000 to 70,000 clones, approximately 85% seen once. The sequenced material came from peripheral blood. Every receptor here comes from a man older than 75 with acute or convalescent COVID-19.

The chain combines TRBV11-2 with TRBJ2-1; 10 bases fit TRBD2. Germline V lookup: CDR1 SGHAT, CDR2 FQNNGV. The CDR3 consists of 17 residues. V trimming: 1 base; J trimming: 4 bases; junction bases outside the gene matches: 7. CDR3 bases: TGTGCCAGCAGCTTAGTTCGAGCGGGAGGGTCTTACAATGAGCAGTTCTTC. Its translation: CASSLVRAGGSYNEQFF.

This chain uses TRBV12-2 with TRBJ2-1; no check of the table's D call, TRBD2, against the DNA was made. TRBV12-2 is a pseudogene locus. The CDR3 runs to 16 residues. The CDR3 region is CASPKAGGRGYNEQFF. The CDR3 nucleotides read TGTGCAAGCCCGAAGGCGGGAGGGCGTGGGTACAATGAGCAGTTCTTC.

This chain connects TRBV5-1 to TRBJ2-7, with a tentative D call TRBD1 (6 bases). Germline lookup yields CDR1 SGHRS and CDR2 YFSETQ. V shed 3 bases and J shed 5 bases, with 9 bases lying between them. This CDR3 has 12 residues. CDR3 sequence: CASSSDSHEQYF. The CDR3, as DNA: TGCGCCAGCAGCTCGGACAGTCACGAGCAGTACTTC.

The rearrangement links TRBV19 to TRBJ2-7, with a possible D match to TRBD2 (6 bases). The CDR3 has 15 amino acids. The V end lost 6 bases, the J end lost 6 bases, and 21 bases lay between the germline ends. Germline-derived CDR1 and CDR2 are LNHDA and SQIVND (reference sequence). This CDR3 is CASSQPGPIGGEQYF. CDR3 sequence (DNA): TGTGCCAGTAGCCAGCCGGGACCTATCGGGGGCGAGCAGTACTTC.

For the CDR3, the DNA is TGTGCCAGCAGCCGACGTGGGGCAGGGGAAGGCTTTTCCCGCCGATCCGCTCAAGAGACCCAGTACTTC. Protein: CASSRRGAGEGFSRRSAQETQYF. The chain is built from TRBV4-2 and TRBJ2-5, with D perhaps TRBD1 (6 bases). This CDR3 is built from 23 residues. The V gene lost 4 bases and the J gene lost 2 bases, with 38 bases spanning the gap. Germline-derived CDR1 and CDR2 are LGHNA and YNFKEQ.

In DNA, the CDR3 is TGCGCCAGCAGCCGACAGGGGGCCGGCTATGGCTACACCTTC. It translates to CASSRQGAGYGYTF. The J gene is TRBJ1-2, the V gene TRBV4-1; 10 bases match TRBD1. The CDR3 spans 14 residues. CDR1 is MGHRA, CDR2 YSYEKL, per germline. With 4 bases clipped from V and 4 bases from J, the junction kept 3 bases outside the gene matches.

The J gene is TRBJ2-1, the V gene TRBV19; 14 positions match TRBD2. V trimming: 5 bases; J trimming: 0 bases; junction bases outside the gene matches: 6. CDR3 length: 18 amino acids. Germline V lookup: CDR1 LNHDA, CDR2 SQIVND (reference sequence). The CDR3 DNA is TGTGCCAGTAGTGCGACTAGCGGGAGGGGGAGCTCCTACAATGAGCAGTTCTTC. This sequence encodes CASSATSGRGSSYNEQFF.

The V and J genes are TRBV7-8 and TRBJ2-7; D perhaps matches TRBD2 (5 bases). Per germline, CDR1 SGHVS and CDR2 FQNEAQ. This CDR3 is 14 amino acids long. V was pared by 5 bases and J by 6 bases, with 17 bases between. This chain's CDR3 is CASSPLLGEGEQYF. The DNA of the CDR3 is TGTGCCAGCAGCCCATTACTTGGCGAGGGCGAGCAGTACTTC.

The CDR3 nucleotides read TGTGCCAGCAGCTTTACCGGGACAGGGGGTGGATCACCCCTCCACTTT. This codes for CASSFTGTGGGSPLHF. V gene TRBV7-2 combines with J gene TRBJ1-6, with 11 bases that match TRBD1. Germline V gene sequence: CDR1 SGHTA, CDR2 FQGNSA. The CDR3 runs 16 residues. Trimming took 3 bases from V and 10 from J; bases not matched to a gene: 8.

The chain carries TRBV10-2 and TRBJ2-5; 7 bases line up with TRBD1. The germline V gene has CDR1 WSHSY and CDR2 SAAADI. This CDR3 has 14 amino acids. V lost 3 bases and J lost 0; bases outside the gene matches: 1. The CDR3 DNA follows: TGCGCCAGCAGTGACAGGGGGAACCAAGAGACCCAGTACTTC. Protein product: CASSDRGNQETQYF.

The CDR3 sequence is CASSPGGTTRPQHF. The DNA of the CDR3 is TGTGCCAGCAGTCCAGGGGGTACGACTAGGCCCCAGCATTTT. The chain links TRBV28 to TRBJ1-5, with 7 positions matching TRBD1. Trimming cost V 5 bases and J 9 bases; bases outside gene matches: 10. This CDR3 spans 14 amino acids. Germline values: CDR1 MDHEN, CDR2 SYDVKM.

A single count supports this clone. The gene calls are TRBV6-4 and TRBJ1-1; 7 bases line up with TRBD1. CDR3 length: 14 residues. Germline-derived CDR1 and CDR2 are MRHNA and SNTAGT. J lost 2 bases, V lost 3 bases, and 3 bases had no gene match. As DNA, the CDR3 is TGTGCCAGCAGTGAACAGGGGCGTAACACTGAAGCTTTCTTT. This encodes CASSEQGRNTEAFF.

The chain links TRBV9 to TRBJ2-2; D possibly corresponds to TRBD1 (5 bases). V lost 4 bases and J 7 bases, leaving 17 bases between the germline ends. This CDR3 has 15 residues. Germline V gene data show CDR1 as SGDLS and CDR2 as YYNGEE. CDR3 protein: CASSYGTGLNGELFF. The CDR3 DNA is TGTGCCAGCAGCTATGGAACAGGTTTGAACGGGGAGCTGTTTTTT.

This chain links TRBV6-5 with TRBJ2-1, with 9 bases identical to TRBD2. V shed 2 bases, J shed 4 bases, and the junction held 6 bases outside the gene matches. Germline V gene sequence: CDR1 MNHEY, CDR2 SVGAGI. This CDR3 contains 16 residues. The CDR3 is CASSYEASGIYNEQFF. The DNA of the CDR3 is TGTGCCAGCAGTTACGAGGCTAGCGGGATTTACAATGAGCAGTTCTTC.

The chain carries TRBV10-3 and TRBJ2-3; 13 nucleotides match TRBD2. This CDR3 has 17 amino acids. The ends lost 6 bases at V and 0 bases at J; junction bases unmatched: 6. From germline, CDR1 is ENHRY and CDR2 SYGVKD. The CDR3 sequence: CAISPLGLAGSTDTQYF. CDR3 bases: TGTGCCATCAGCCCCCTGGGACTAGCGGGGAGCACAGATACGCAGTATTTT.

CDR3: CASSGTGGEYSGNTIYF. Written as DNA, the CDR3 is TGTGCCAGCAGCGGGACAGGGGGGGAGTACTCTGGAAACACCATATATTTT. This sequence joins TRBV7-9 and TRBJ1-3; 11 nucleotides line up with TRBD1. Germline V gives CDR1 SEHNR, CDR2 FQNEAQ (reference sequence). The CDR3 contains 17 residues. V dropped 5 bases and J dropped 0; count of bases not matched to a gene: 6.

The chain has TRBV15 and TRBJ2-7; possibly TRBD2 for D (5 bases). V lost 4 bases to trimming and J lost 7 bases, with 11 bases between them. The CDR3 has 12 amino acids. In germline, CDR1 is LNHNV, CDR2 YYDKDF (reference sequence). The CDR3 here is CATSIGLREQYF. The CDR3 DNA is TGTGCCACCAGCATAGGACTCCGGGAGCAGTACTTC.

The chain has TRBV5-1 and TRBJ2-1; TRBD2 matches at 9 bases. Germline CDR1 reads SGHRS; CDR2 reads YFSETQ. CDR3 size: 15 residues. V lost 0 bases, J lost 7 bases, and 5 bases stayed unmatched. The CDR3 DNA reads as TGCGCCAGCAGCTTGGTCGGCGGGAGGGGTAATGAGCAGTTCTTC. This codes for CASSLVGGRGNEQFF.

The chain links TRBV6-2 or TRBV6-3 to TRBJ1-2, with 7 positions matching TRBD1. The CDR3 contains 15 residues. The V and J ends lost 2 bases and 6 bases, in that order; junction bases with no gene match: 9. Germline V gene sequence: CDR1 MNHEY, CDR2 SVGEGT. CDR3 DNA: TGTGCCAGCAGTTACGCACAGGGGATCGCAGATGGCTACACCTTC. This translates into CASSYAQGIADGYTF.

The chain uses TRBV11-3 and TRBJ2-1; 8 bases map to TRBD2. In germline, CDR1 is SGHNT, CDR2 YENEEA. The CDR3 runs 18 residues. J gave up 4 bases and V 0 bases, and 11 bases lay outside the gene matches. CDR3 in DNA: TGTGCCAGCAGCTTAGACCGAGGCTATAGCGGGGAATACAATGAGCAGTTCTTC. Protein: CASSLDRGYSGEYNEQFF.